Detailed here is one TCR beta chain. This entry belongs to a study of blood T cell repertoires in COVID-19. Study context: Sites across the United States, Italy and Spain contributed samples from acute and convalescent COVID-19. The analysed material was cDNA or gDNA that came from T cells, B-cell-depleted T cells, or PBMCs.

Trimming removed 4 bases at V and 0 bases at J, with 8 bases between. The CDR3 sequence is 13 residues long. Looked up from germline, CDR1 is SGHRS and CDR2 is YFSETQ. In the source study's methods: Reference gene primer amplification gave nucleated cell count estimates. Some clones are missing from TCRdb's copy, which holds only in-frame ones; the method was immunoSEQ multiplex PCR. That table furnishes V, J and clone size, whereas the DNA furnished D and trimming. The table includes fewer than 350,000 clones, approximately 81% detected once. Sequencing used peripheral blood. The rearrangement joins TRBV5-1 to TRBJ2-7; D remains unclear. This clonotype originated in a woman in her sixties with active or convalescent COVID-19. CDR3 sequence reads: CASSPRSSYEQYF. DNA of the CDR3: TGCGCCAGCAGCCCAAGGAGCTCCTACGAGCAGTACTTC.